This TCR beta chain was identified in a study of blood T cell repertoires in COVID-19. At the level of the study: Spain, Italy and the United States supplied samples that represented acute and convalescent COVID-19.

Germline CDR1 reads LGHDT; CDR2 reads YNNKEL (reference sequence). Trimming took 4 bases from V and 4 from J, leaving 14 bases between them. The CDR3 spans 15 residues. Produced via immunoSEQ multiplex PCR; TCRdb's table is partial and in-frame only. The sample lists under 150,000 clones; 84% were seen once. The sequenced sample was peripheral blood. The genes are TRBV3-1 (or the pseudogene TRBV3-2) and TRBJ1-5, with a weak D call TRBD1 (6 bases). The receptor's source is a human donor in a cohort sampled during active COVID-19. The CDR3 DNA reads TGTGCCAGCAGCCGCTATCCAGGGGAGAATCAGCCCCAGCATTTT. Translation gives CASSRYPGENQPQHF.